The 18 T cell receptor beta chains below come from one sample, sequenced in a study of cytomegalovirus exposure and HLA in healthy donors. Produced via immunoSEQ multiplex PCR; TCRdb's table is partial and in-frame only. Here the sample spans 150,000 to 200,000 clones, around 86% being singletons. Sequenced sample: PBMCs. The receptors shown here come from a woman in her late teens or twenties in good health and CMV-seronegative.

The chain is built from TRBV19 and TRBJ2-3, with a weak D call TRBD2 (7 bases). Germline assignment: CDR1 LNHDA and CDR2 SQIVND (reference sequence). CDR3 size: 15 residues. Trimming took off 6 bases at V and 4 bases at J, with 17 bases between the two ends. The CDR3 loop reads CASREIGGQADTQYF. The DNA of the CDR3 is TGTGCCAGTAGGGAGATCGGGGGGCAGGCAGATACGCAGTATTTT.

The gene calls are TRBV4-1 and TRBJ2-2; no clear D. This CDR3 region has 17 residues. Trimming took 2 bases from V and 4 from J, leaving 17 bases between them. CDR1 MGHRA and CDR2 YSYEKL come from the germline V gene. The CDR3 region is CASSQIDMGFATGELFF. In DNA form, the CDR3 reads TGCGCCAGCAGCCAAATCGATATGGGCTTCGCCACCGGGGAGCTGTTTTTT.

The rearrangement links TRBV7-9 to TRBJ2-7; 8 nucleotides match TRBD1. The CDR3 consists of 14 residues. The V segment lost 6 bases and the J segment 3 bases; nucleotides outside the gene matches: 7. The germline CDR1 and CDR2 sequences are SEHNR and FQNEAQ (reference sequence). CDR3 coding DNA: TGTGCCAGCAGTGCCGGGACAGGAAGCTACGAGCAGTACTTC. This gives the protein CASSAGTGSYEQYF.

V usage is TRBV14 and J usage is TRBJ1-2, with 9 bases matching TRBD1. J lost 5 bases, V lost 4 bases, and 5 bases had no gene match. Germline CDR1 and CDR2: SGHDN and FVKESK. CDR3 length: 14 residues. CDR3 DNA sequence: TGTGCCAGCAGCCCCCGGGACAGGGTTTATGGCTACACCTTC. It codes for CASSPRDRVYGYTF. The full variable domain, rest sourced from reference TRBV14 and TRBJ1-2, is EAGVTQFPSHSVIEKGQTVTLRCDPISGHDNLYWYRRVMGKEIKFLLHFVKESKQDESGMPNNRFLAERTGGTYSTLKVQPAELEDSGVYFCASSPRDRVYGYTFGSGTRLTVV.

The rearrangement links TRBV15 to TRBJ1-3; unclear D gene. V gave up 0 bases and J gave up 0 bases, with 12 bases separating them. This CDR3 has 17 amino acids. Per germline, CDR1 LNHNV and CDR2 YYDKDF (reference sequence). The CDR3 DNA reads as TGTGCCACCAGCAGAGATAAACTGACTAGCTCTGGAAACACCATATATTTT. This codes for CATSRDKLTSSGNTIYF. The full variable domain, with the rest looked up from reference TRBV15 and TRBJ1-3, is DAMVIQNPRYQVTQFGKPVTLSCSQTLNHNVMYWYQQKSSQAPKLLFHYYDKDFNNEADTPDNFQSRRPNTSFCFLDIRSPGLGDTAMYLCATSRDKLTSSGNTIYFGEGSWLTVV.

The genes are TRBV15 and TRBJ2-2; TRBD1 is a possible D gene (6 bases). V lost 1 base, J lost 4 bases, and 10 bases lay in between. Germline-derived CDR1 and CDR2 are LNHNV and YYDKDF (reference sequence). The CDR3 is 15 amino acids. CDR3 DNA sequence: TGTGCCACCAGCAGAGGGGAAGGGGGCACCGGGGAGCTGTTTTTT. It translates to CATSRGEGGTGELFF.

The chain joins TRBV9 to TRBJ1-1, with TRBD1 identical over 7 bases. V lost 0 bases to trimming and J lost 0 bases; unmatched junction nucleotides: 5. The germline V gene has CDR1 SGDLS and CDR2 YYNGEE. The CDR3 has 16 amino acids. CDR3 residues: CASSVETGRLNTEAFF. The DNA of the CDR3 is TGTGCCAGCAGCGTAGAGACAGGGCGATTGAACACTGAAGCTTTCTTT.

The chain combines TRBV15 with TRBJ2-7, with 9 bases lining up with TRBD2. There are 17 residues in the CDR3. The germline gives CDR1 LNHNV, CDR2 YYDKDF (reference sequence). V shed 1 base and J 0 bases; nucleotides not matched to a gene: 7. The CDR3 DNA is TGTGCCACCAGCAGAGGAGGACTAGCGCCATCCTCCTACGAGCAGTACTTC. Protein product: CATSRGGLAPSSYEQYF. The full variable domain, in which reference TRBV15 and TRBJ2-7 provide the parts outside the CDR3, is DAMVIQNPRYQVTQFGKPVTLSCSQTLNHNVMYWYQQKSSQAPKLLFHYYDKDFNNEADTPDNFQSRRPNTSFCFLDIRSPGLGDTAMYLCATSRGGLAPSSYEQYFGPGTRLTVT.

This clone occurred once. This chain links TRBV6-6 with TRBJ2-3, with D possibly being TRBD2 (6 bases). The V end was cut by 8 bases, the J end by 2 bases, with 20 bases between. Germline loops: CDR1 MNHNY, CDR2 SVGAGI (reference sequence). The CDR3 sequence is 16 residues long. The CDR3 DNA sequence: TGTGCCAGCGCCGGTGGGGACTTGTGGGCCACAGATACGCAGTATTTT. This encodes CASAGGDLWATDTQYF.

The gene calls are TRBV30 and TRBJ1-4, with 7 nucleotides matching TRBD1. Germline CDR1 is GTSNPN and CDR2 is SVGIG (reference sequence). The CDR3 runs to 16 residues. The V and J ends lost 0 bases and 11 bases, in that order; junction bases with no gene match: 15. In nucleotides, the CDR3 is TGTGCCTGGAGTGTTTCTCCAATTAGGGGGCAGGGGAAACTGTTTTTT. As protein: CAWSVSPIRGQGKLFF.

The CDR3 DNA follows: TGTGCCAGTAGTATACCATCCTATGCGGGGGGAGGCGCAGATACGCAGTATTTT. It encodes CASSIPSYAGGGADTQYF. The rearrangement links TRBV19 to TRBJ2-3; TRBD2 matches 8 bases. J was trimmed by 4 bases and V by 2 bases; bases with no gene match: 14. Per germline, CDR1 LNHDA and CDR2 SQIVND (reference sequence). The CDR3 consists of 18 residues.

The chain recombines TRBV5-5 with TRBJ2-5; D possibly corresponds to TRBD1 (5 bases). This CDR3 contains 15 residues. V lost 4 bases to trimming and J lost 2 bases, with 15 bases between them. Germline values: CDR1 SGHKS, CDR2 YYEKEE (reference sequence). The CDR3 nucleotides are TGTGCCAGCAGCCCTGAGCAGGGTCGGCAAGAGACCCAGTACTTC. This translates into CASSPEQGRQETQYF.

The genes are TRBV6-1 and TRBJ1-5; 9 bases line up with TRBD1. This CDR3 comprises 15 residues. V lost 6 bases and J lost 5; bases outside the gene matches: 8. Per germline, CDR1 MNHNS and CDR2 SASEGT. The CDR3 DNA reads TGTGCCAGCAGACAACAGGGGGCGCCCCATCAGCCCCAGCATTTT. It encodes CASRQQGAPHQPQHF.

This sequence joins TRBV9 and TRBJ2-3; 10 nucleotides match TRBD2. Trimming cost V 5 bases and J 0 bases; bases outside gene matches: 3. The CDR3 length is 15 residues. The V gene's germline CDR1 is SGDLS and CDR2 YYNGEE. The CDR3 DNA reads as TGTGCCAGCAGTCCTAGCGGGGGTAGCACAGATACGCAGTATTTT. Its protein product is CASSPSGGSTDTQYF.

This rearrangement joins TRBV10-3 to TRBJ1-1; D is unresolved. V shed 6 bases and J shed 2 bases, with 4 bases lying between them. Germline V lookup: CDR1 ENHRY, CDR2 SYGVKD. The CDR3 is made up of 11 amino acids. CDR3 DNA sequence: TGTGCCATCAGCTTCAACACTGAAGCTTTCTTT. Residues: CAISFNTEAFF.

The chain has TRBV19 and TRBJ1-2; TRBD1 matches at 7 bases. The germline gives CDR1 LNHDA, CDR2 SQIVND (reference sequence). The length of the CDR3 is 15 residues. The V and J ends lost 3 bases and 2 bases, in that order; junction bases with no gene match: 6. The DNA of the CDR3 is TGTGCCAGTAGTATCCTACAGGGGACAAACTATGGCTACACCTTC. This encodes CASSILQGTNYGYTF.

The rearrangement uses TRBV7-8 and TRBJ2-1; 12 bases are shared with TRBD2. CDR1 is SGHVS, CDR2 FQNEAQ, per germline. This CDR3 is built from 16 residues. Germline trimming cut 4 bases from V and 4 bases from J; bases unmatched to any gene: 5. The CDR3 here is CASSSPTSGGYNEQFF. CDR3 DNA sequence: TGTGCCAGCAGCTCCCCGACTAGCGGGGGATACAATGAGCAGTTCTTC.

This clone was detected only a few times. V usage is TRBV6-1 and J usage is TRBJ2-7; 10 bases line up with TRBD1. Germline CDR1 reads MNHNS; CDR2 reads SASEGT. Losses at the gene ends were 2 bases for V and 5 bases for J; bases not matched to a gene: 6. The CDR3 has 15 amino acids. This CDR3 reads CASSERTGGNDEQYF. CDR3 bases: TGTGCCAGCAGTGAACGGACAGGGGGTAACGACGAGCAGTACTTC.